This T cell receptor (beta chain) emerged from a study of beta chain features in type 1 diabetes. Study context: The study examined 107,917,701 sorted cells across all samples.

Trimming took 2 bases from V and 5 from J, leaving 8 bases between them. This CDR3 has 13 residues. Germline assignment: CDR1 SGHAT and CDR2 FQNNGV. Only a few counts were recorded for this clone. The study reverse transcribed the entire isolated RNA, so it sequenced expressed TCRB transcripts. The data were produced by immunoSEQ multiplex PCR, yet TCRdb's version contains in-frame clones alone and is incomplete. The sample holds 300,000 to 350,000 clones; roughly a fifth are singletons and the top ten take under 0.05%. This sequence was found in a woman between 18 and 29 years old in good health. The specimen sequenced was naive CD4+ T cells from blood. The genes are TRBV11-2 and TRBJ2-3; possible D gene TRBD2, 5 bases. This CDR3 reads CASSLREGDTQYF. CDR3 DNA: TGTGCCAGCAGCTTAAGAGAGGGAGATACGCAGTATTTT.